This TCR beta chain was sequenced during a study of blood T cell repertoires in COVID-19. The wider study: PBMCs, B-cell-depleted T cells, or T cells were the source of the cDNA or gDNA that made up the material.

The CDR3 contains 15 residues. Trimming took 5 bases from V and 7 from J; bases not matched to a gene: 8. From germline, CDR1 is LGHDT and CDR2 YNNKEL (reference sequence). Data came from immunoSEQ multiplex PCR; TCRdb stores just in-frame clones and leaves some out. The table lists 150,000 to 200,000 clones, 70% to 90% of them singletons. Sequenced material: peripheral blood. The genes are TRBV3-1 (or the pseudogene TRBV3-2) and TRBJ1-4, with 9 bases that match TRBD1. The receptor was isolated from a man aged 60 to 69 with COVID-19, enrolled during active disease. The CDR3 DNA reads TGTGCCAGCAGCAGACGGACAGGGGAGTTTGAAAAACTGTTTTTT. As protein: CASSRRTGEFEKLFF.